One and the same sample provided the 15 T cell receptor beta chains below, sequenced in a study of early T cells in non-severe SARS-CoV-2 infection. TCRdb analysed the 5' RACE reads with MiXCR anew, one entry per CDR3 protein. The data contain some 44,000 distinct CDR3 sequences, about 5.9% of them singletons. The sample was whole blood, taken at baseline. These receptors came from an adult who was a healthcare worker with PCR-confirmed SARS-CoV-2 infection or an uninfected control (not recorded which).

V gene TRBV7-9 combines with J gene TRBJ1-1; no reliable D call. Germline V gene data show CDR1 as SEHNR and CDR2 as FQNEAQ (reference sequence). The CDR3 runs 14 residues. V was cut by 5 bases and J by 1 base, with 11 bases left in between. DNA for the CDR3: TGTGCCAGCAGCCAAGGGCGGGCGAACACTGAAGCTTTCTTT. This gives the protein CASSQGRANTEAFF.

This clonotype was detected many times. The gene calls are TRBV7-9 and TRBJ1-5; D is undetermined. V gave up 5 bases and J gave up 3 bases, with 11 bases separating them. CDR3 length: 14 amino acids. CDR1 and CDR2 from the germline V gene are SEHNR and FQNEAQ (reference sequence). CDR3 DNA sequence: TGTGCCAGCAGCGCCGACGGCTTCAATCAGCCCCAGCATTTT. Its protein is CASSADGFNQPQHF. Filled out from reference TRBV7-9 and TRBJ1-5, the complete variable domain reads DTGVSQNPRHKITKRGQNVTFRCDPISEHNRLYWYRQTLGQGPEFLTYFQNEAQLEKSRLLSDRFSAERPKGSFSTLEIQRTEQGDSAMYLCASSADGFNQPQHFGDGTRLSIL.

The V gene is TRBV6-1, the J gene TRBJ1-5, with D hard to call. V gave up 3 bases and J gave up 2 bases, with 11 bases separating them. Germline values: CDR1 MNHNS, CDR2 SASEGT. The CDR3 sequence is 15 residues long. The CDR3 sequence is CASSDEGFGNQPQHF. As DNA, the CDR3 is TGTGCCAGCAGTGACGAGGGTTTTGGCAATCAGCCCCAGCATTTT.

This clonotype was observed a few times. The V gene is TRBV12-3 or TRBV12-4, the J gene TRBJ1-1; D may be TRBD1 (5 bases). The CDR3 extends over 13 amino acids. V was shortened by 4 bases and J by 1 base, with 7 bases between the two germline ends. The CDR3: CASSWDGNTEAFF. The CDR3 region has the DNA TGTGCCAGCAGTTGGGACGGGAACACTGAAGCTTTCTTT.

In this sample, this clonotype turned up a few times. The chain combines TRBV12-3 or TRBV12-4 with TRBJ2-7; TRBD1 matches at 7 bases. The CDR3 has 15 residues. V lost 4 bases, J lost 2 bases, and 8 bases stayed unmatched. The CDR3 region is CASSSPGTVAYEQYF. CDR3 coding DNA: TGTGCCAGCAGTTCACCCGGGACAGTCGCCTACGAGCAGTACTTC.

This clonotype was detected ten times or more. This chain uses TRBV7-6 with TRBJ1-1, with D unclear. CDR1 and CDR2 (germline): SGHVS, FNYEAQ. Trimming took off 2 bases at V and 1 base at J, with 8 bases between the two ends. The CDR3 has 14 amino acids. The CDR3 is CASSLRTRNTEAFF. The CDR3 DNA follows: TGTGCCAGCAGCTTAAGGACCAGGAACACTGAAGCTTTCTTT.

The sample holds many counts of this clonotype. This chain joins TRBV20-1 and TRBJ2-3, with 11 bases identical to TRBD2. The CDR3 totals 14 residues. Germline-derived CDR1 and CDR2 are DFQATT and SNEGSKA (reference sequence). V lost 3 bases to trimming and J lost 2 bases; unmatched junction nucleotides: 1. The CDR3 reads CSARTSGDTDTQYF. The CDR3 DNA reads TGCAGTGCTAGGACTAGCGGGGACACAGATACGCAGTATTTT.

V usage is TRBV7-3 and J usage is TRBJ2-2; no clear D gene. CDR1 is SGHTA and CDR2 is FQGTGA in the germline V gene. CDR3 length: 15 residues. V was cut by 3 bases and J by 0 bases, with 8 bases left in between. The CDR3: CASSLQETNTGELFF. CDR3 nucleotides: TGTGCCAGCAGCTTGCAGGAAACGAACACCGGGGAGCTGTTTTTT.

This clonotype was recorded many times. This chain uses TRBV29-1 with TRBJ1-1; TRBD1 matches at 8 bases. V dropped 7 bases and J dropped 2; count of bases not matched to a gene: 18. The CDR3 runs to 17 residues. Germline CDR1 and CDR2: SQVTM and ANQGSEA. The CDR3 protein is CSGRSPGGGTGNTEAFF. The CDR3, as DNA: TGCAGCGGACGATCCCCCGGCGGCGGGACAGGCAACACTGAAGCTTTCTTT.

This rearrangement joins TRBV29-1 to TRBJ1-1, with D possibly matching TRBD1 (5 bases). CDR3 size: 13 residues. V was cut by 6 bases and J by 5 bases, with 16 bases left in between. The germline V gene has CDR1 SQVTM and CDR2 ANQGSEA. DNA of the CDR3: TGCAGCGTGGTGGGAGGGGTCGATACTGAAGCTTTCTTT. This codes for CSVVGGVDTEAFF.

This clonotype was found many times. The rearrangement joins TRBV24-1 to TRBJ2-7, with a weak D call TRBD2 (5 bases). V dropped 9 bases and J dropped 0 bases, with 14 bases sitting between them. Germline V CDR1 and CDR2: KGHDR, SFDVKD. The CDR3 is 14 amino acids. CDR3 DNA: TGTGCCACCTCCGCCGGGATATACTCCTACGAGCAGTACTTC. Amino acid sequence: CATSAGIYSYEQYF.

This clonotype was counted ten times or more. This chain's CDR3 is CASSTRQQGGDRNNEQFF. DNA of the CDR3: TGTGCCAGCAGCACACGACAGCAGGGAGGAGATCGGAACAATGAGCAGTTCTTC. This chain joins TRBV7-9 and TRBJ2-1, with D maybe TRBD2 (6 bases). The CDR3 runs 18 residues. Looked up from germline, CDR1 is SEHNR and CDR2 is FQNEAQ (reference sequence). Trimming removed 5 bases at V and 5 bases at J, with 25 bases between.

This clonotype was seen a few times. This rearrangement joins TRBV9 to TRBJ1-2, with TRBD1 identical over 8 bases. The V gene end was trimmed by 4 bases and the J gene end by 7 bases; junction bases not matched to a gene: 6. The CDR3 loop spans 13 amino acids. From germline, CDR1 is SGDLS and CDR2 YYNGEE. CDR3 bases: TGTGCCAGCAGCTCCAGGACAGGGACTGGCTACACCTTC. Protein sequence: CASSSRTGTGYTF. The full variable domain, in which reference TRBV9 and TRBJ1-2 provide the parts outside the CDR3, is DSGVTQTPKHLITATGQRVTLRCSPRSGDLSVYWYQQSLDQGLQFLIQYYNGEERAKGNILERFSAQQFPDLHSELNLSSLELGDSALYFCASSSRTGTGYTFGSGTRLTVV.

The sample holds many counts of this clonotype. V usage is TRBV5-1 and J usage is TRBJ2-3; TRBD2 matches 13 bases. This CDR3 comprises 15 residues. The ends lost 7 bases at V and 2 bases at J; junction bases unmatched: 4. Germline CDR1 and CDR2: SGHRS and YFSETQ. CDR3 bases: TGCGCCAGCCGACTAGCGGGGGGAGACACAGATACGCAGTATTTT. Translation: CASRLAGGDTDTQYF. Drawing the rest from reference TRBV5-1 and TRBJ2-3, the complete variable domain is KAGVTQTPRYLIKTRGQQVTLSCSPISGHRSVSWYQQTPGQGLQFLFEYFSETQRNKGNFPGRFSGRQFSNSRSEMNVSTLELGDSALYLCASRLAGGDTDTQYFGPGTRLTVL.

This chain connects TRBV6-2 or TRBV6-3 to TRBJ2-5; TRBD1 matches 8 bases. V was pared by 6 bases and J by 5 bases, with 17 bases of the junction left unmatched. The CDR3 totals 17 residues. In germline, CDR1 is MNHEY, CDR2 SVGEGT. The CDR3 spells CASSIGQGGSFGETQYF. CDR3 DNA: TGTGCCAGCAGCATCGGACAGGGAGGTAGCTTCGGGGAGACCCAGTACTTC.